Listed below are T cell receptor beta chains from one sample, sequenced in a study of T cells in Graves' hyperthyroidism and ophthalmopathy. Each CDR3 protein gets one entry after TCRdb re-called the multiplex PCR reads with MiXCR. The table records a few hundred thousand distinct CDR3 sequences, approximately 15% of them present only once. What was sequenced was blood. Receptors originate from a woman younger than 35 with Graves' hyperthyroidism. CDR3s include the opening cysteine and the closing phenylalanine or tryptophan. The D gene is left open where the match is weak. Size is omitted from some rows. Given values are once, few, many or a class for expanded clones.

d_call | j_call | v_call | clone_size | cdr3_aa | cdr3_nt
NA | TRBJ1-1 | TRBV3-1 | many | CASSQVGLGTEAFF | TGTGCCAGCAGCCAAGTGGGATTGGGCACTGAAGCTTTCTTT
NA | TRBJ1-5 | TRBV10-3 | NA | CATGGADQPQHF | TGTGCCACGGGGGGGGCTGATCAGCCCCAGCATTTT
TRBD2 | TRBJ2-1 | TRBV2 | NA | CASSDGLAWNEQFF | TGTGCCAGCAGTGATGGACTAGCGTGGAATGAGCAGTTCTTC
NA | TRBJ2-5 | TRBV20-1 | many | CSARDWGVGGETQYF | TGCAGTGCTAGAGATTGGGGGGTGGGAGGAGAGACCCAGTACTTC
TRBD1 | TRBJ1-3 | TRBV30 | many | CAWTDHAGGSGNTIYF | TGTGCCTGGACCGACCATGCAGGGGGCTCTGGAAACACCATATATTTT
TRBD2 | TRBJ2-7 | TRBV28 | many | CASSPGGGRIYEQYF | TGTGCCAGCAGCCCCGGGGGGGGGAGGATATACGAGCAGTACTTC
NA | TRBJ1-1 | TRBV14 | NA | CASSRMGVEAFF | TGTGCCAGCAGCCGGATGGGGGTCGAGGCTTTCTTT
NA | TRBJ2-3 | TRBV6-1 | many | CAIGGRGEDTQYF | TGTGCCATCGGGGGCAGGGGGGAAGATACGCAGTATTTT
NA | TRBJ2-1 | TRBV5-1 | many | CASSLGRPLYNEQFF | TGCGCCAGCAGCTTGGGACGGCCACTCTACAATGAGCAGTTCTTC
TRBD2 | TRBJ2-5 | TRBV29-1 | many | CSVGVREGETQYF | TGCAGCGTGGGGGTGCGGGAGGGGGAGACCCAGTACTTC
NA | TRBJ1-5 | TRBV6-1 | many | CASSGPFLNQPQHF | TGTGCCAGCAGTGGCCCTTTTCTGAATCAGCCCCAGCATTTT
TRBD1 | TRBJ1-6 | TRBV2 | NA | CASSRDRGGNSPLHF | TGTGCCAGCAGCCGGGACAGGGGCGGAAATTCACCCCTCCACTTT
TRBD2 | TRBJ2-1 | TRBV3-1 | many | CASSPLTSGGENEQFF | TGTGCCAGCAGCCCCCTCACTAGCGGGGGGGAGAATGAGCAGTTCTTC
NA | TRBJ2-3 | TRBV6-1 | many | CASLTGSADTQYF | TGTGCCAGCCTAACAGGGAGTGCAGATACGCAGTATTTT
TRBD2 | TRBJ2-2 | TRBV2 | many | CASRRTSGSPGELFF | TGTGCCAGCAGGAGGACTAGCGGGAGCCCCGGGGAGCTGTTTTTT
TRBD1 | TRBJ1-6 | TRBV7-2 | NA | CASSSHVQGASPLHF | TGTGCCAGCAGCTCTCACGTCCAGGGGGCTTCACCCCTCCACTTT
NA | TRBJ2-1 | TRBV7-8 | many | CASSLGRGGYNEQFF | TGTGCCAGCAGCTTAGGGCGAGGCGGTTACAATGAGCAGTTCTTC
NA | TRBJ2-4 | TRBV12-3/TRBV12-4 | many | CASSLGLWTVAKNIQYF | TGTGCCAGCAGTTTAGGTCTTTGGACGGTAGCCAAAAACATTCAGTACTTC
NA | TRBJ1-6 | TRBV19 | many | CASSIGGSSSPLHF | TGTGCCAGTAGTATCGGAGGATCCAGCTCACCCCTCCACTTT
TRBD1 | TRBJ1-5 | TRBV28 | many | CASRDRGLHQPQHF | TGTGCCAGCCGGGACAGGGGTTTGCATCAGCCCCAGCATTTT
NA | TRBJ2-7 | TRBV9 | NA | CASSASGTAAYEQYF | TGTGCCAGCAGCGCCTCCGGGACCGCCGCCTACGAGCAGTACTTC
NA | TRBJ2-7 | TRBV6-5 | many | CASSYSGIASEQYF | TGTGCCAGCAGTTACTCAGGTATAGCTTCCGAGCAGTACTTC
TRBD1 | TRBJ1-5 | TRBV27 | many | CASSKEKGARNQPQHF | TGTGCCAGCAGTAAGGAGAAGGGGGCGAGGAATCAGCCCCAGCATTTT
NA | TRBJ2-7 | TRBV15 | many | CATSRREDYEQYF | TGTGCCACCAGCAGAAGAGAAGACTACGAGCAGTACTTC
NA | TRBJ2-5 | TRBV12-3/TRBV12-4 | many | CASSFQSRLGASRETQYF | TGTGCCAGCAGTTTTCAGTCCCGGCTCGGGGCTAGCAGAGAGACCCAGTACTTC
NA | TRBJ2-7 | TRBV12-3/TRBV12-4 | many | CASSFGTPFSYEQYF | TGTGCCAGCAGTTTTGGGACTCCATTCTCCTACGAGCAGTACTTC
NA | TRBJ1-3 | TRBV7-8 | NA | CASSHGSSGNTIYF | TGTGCCAGCAGCCACGGGTCCTCTGGAAACACCATATATTTT
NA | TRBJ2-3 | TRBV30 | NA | CAWSVNGGADTQYF | TGTGCCTGGAGCGTAAACGGGGGCGCAGATACGCAGTATTTT
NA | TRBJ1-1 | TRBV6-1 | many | CASSERTNTEAFF | TGTGCCAGCAGTGAACGGACGAACACTGAAGCTTTCTTT
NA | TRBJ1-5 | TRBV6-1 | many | CASSEMTARRNQPQHF | TGTGCCAGCAGTGAAATGACGGCCCGCCGCAATCAGCCCCAGCATTTT
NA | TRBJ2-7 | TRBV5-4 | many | CASSPRTTSYEQYF | TGTGCCAGCAGCCCCAGGACAACCTCCTACGAGCAGTACTTC
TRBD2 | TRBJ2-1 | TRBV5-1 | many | CASSLSVAGDNEQFF | TGCGCCAGCAGCTTGTCGGTAGCGGGAGACAATGAGCAGTTCTTC
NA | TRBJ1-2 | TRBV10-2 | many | CASRLGGVGGYTF | TGCGCCAGCAGGCTCGGGGGCGTAGGAGGCTACACCTTC
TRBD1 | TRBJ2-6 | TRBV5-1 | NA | CASSVTPGTGFTGANVLTF | TGCGCCAGCAGCGTTACCCCCGGGACAGGGTTTACTGGGGCCAACGTCCTGACTTTC
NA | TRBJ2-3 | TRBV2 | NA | CASSVSTRTDTQYF | TGTGCCAGCAGTGTTTCGACTCGCACAGATACGCAGTATTTT
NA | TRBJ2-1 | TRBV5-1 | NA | CASSLTPGLESSYNEQFF | TGCGCCAGCAGCTTGACACCGGGACTCGAGAGCTCCTACAATGAGCAGTTCTTC
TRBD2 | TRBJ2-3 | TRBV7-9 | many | CASSPNPSLAGWRSTDTQYF | TGTGCCAGCAGCCCGAACCCATCACTAGCGGGATGGAGAAGCACAGATACGCAGTATTTT
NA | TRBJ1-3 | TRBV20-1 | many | CSAQTESSGNTIYF | TGCAGTGCTCAGACCGAGAGCTCTGGAAACACCATATATTTT
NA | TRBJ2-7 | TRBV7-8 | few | CASSLQGSPYYGQYF | TGTGCCAGCAGCTTACAGGGGAGTCCCTACTACGGGCAGTACTTC
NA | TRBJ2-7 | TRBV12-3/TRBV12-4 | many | CASSYRGGGDYEQYF | TGTGCCAGCAGTTATAGGGGGGGGGGAGACTACGAGCAGTACTTC
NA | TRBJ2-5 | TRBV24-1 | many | CATSPGTWGQETQYF | TGTGCCACCAGTCCCGGCACTTGGGGCCAAGAGACCCAGTACTTC
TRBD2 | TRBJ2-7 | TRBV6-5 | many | CASSYSAGGAYEQYF | TGTGCCAGCAGTTACTCGGCGGGGGGAGCCTACGAGCAGTACTTC
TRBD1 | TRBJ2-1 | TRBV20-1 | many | CSAVPGQGAYEQFF | TGCAGTGCTGTCCCGGGACAGGGGGCATATGAGCAGTTCTTC
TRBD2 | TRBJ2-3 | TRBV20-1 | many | CSARDLYSGGADTQYF | TGCAGTGCTAGAGATCTGTATAGCGGGGGGGCAGATACGCAGTATTTT
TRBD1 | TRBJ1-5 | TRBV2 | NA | CASTPGQAFNQPQHF | TGTGCCAGCACACCGGGACAGGCCTTCAATCAGCCCCAGCATTTT
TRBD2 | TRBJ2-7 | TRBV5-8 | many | CASSLTSGYSYEQYF | TGTGCCAGCAGCTTAACTAGCGGTTACTCCTACGAGCAGTACTTC
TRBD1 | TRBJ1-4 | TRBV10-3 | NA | CAIRAGTGGEKLFF | TGTGCCATCAGGGCGGGGACAGGGGGAGAAAAACTGTTTTTT
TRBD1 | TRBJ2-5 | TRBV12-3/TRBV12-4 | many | CASSMGQGVKTQYF | TGTGCCAGCAGCATGGGACAGGGGGTGAAGACCCAGTACTTC
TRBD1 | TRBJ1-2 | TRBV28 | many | CASSLRGQGDGYTF | TGTGCCAGCAGTTTGCGGGGACAGGGAGATGGCTACACCTTC
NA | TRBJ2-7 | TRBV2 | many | CASRVDAYEQYF | TGTGCCAGCAGGGTGGACGCCTACGAGCAGTACTTC
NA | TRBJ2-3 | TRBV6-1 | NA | CASSDSGGRGSDTQYF | TGTGCCAGCAGTGACTCGGGGGGCCGGGGTTCAGATACGCAGTATTTT
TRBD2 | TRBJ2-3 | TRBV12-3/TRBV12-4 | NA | CASSSGTSGRRKDTQYF | TGTGCCAGCAGTTCCGGGACTAGCGGGAGACGGAAAGATACGCAGTATTTT
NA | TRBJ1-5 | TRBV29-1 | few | CSVAGGGGNQPQHF | TGCAGCGTTGCAGGTGGGGGTGGCAATCAGCCCCAGCATTTT
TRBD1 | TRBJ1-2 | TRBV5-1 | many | CASSLETGYYGYTF | TGCGCCAGCAGCTTGGAGACAGGGTACTATGGCTACACCTTC
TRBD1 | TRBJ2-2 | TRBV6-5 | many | CASSYFDHRGTGELFF | TGTGCCAGCAGTTACTTCGACCACAGGGGGACCGGGGAGCTGTTTTTT
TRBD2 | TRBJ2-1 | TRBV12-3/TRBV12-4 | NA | CASTKIAGGGNEQFF | TGTGCCAGCACCAAAATAGCGGGAGGAGGCAATGAGCAGTTCTTC
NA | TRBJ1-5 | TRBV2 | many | CATKGRLNQPQHF | TGTGCCACCAAGGGCAGGCTCAATCAGCCCCAGCATTTT